The 13 T cell receptor beta chains reported below all come from one sample, sequenced in a study of vaccination and CD4 T cells after COVID-19. The antigens these receptors bind are not known. With the Oncomine TCR Beta short-read assay, DNA from cultured CD4+ T cells was sequenced. TCRdb redid the calling of the PCR reads with MiXCR, one entry per CDR3 protein. The sample has 14,000 to 15,000 distinct CDR3 sequences, approximately 53% seen once. Sample treatment: roughly 10-day PBMC culture with coronavirus spike peptide pools or control peptides (ViraFEST assay). The sample here was CD4+ T cells from blood, cultured in vitro, taken before SARS-CoV-2 vaccination. The source is a human donor who had recovered from COVID-19.

The V call is TRBV6-2 or TRBV6-3, the J call TRBJ1-6; D gene unclear. The CDR3 sequence is 16 residues long. V was cut by 5 bases and J by 0 bases, with 11 bases left in between. Germline V gene data show CDR1 as MNHEY and CDR2 as SVGEGT. Written as DNA, the CDR3 is TGTGCCAGCAGTCCCGATACCAACTCCTATAATTCACCCCTCCACTTT. Protein product: CASSPDTNSYNSPLHF.

In its sample, this clonotype was seen a few times. The genes are TRBV6-1 and TRBJ1-1, with D uncertain. The germline V gene has CDR1 MNHNS and CDR2 SASEGT. Trimming took 4 bases from V and 5 from J, leaving 11 bases between them. This CDR3 is built from 13 residues. The CDR3 DNA is TGTGCCAGCAGTGTTCGACGGAAAACTGAAGCTTTCTTT. Translation gives CASSVRRKTEAFF.

V usage is TRBV6-2 or TRBV6-3 and J usage is TRBJ1-5, with D unresolved. The CDR3 covers 16 residues. Trimming pared 6 bases from V and 2 bases from J, leaving 17 bases between. Germline values: CDR1 MNHEY, CDR2 SVGEGT. Here the CDR3 DNA reads TGTGCCAGCAGCCCTCGAGGGCATCAGCGCAATCAGCCCCAGCATTTT. Amino acids: CASSPRGHQRNQPQHF.

This clonotype was observed a handful of times. The chain links TRBV29-1 to TRBJ1-2; D unresolved. Trimming cost V 0 bases and J 4 bases, with 9 bases left between them. This CDR3 comprises 13 residues. The germline CDR1 and CDR2 sequences are SQVTM and ANQGSEA. CDR3 DNA: TGCAGCGTTGAAGAGGGCAGAACCTATGGCTACACCTTC. Translation: CSVEEGRTYGYTF.

This chain connects TRBV7-9 to TRBJ1-1; D perhaps matches TRBD1 (6 bases). In germline, CDR1 is SEHNR, CDR2 FQNEAQ (reference sequence). The CDR3 runs to 14 residues. With 4 bases removed from V and 8 bases from J, the gap between germline ends came to 17 bases. The CDR3 DNA reads TGTGCCAGCAGCTCGTCAGGGGACATCCTAGAAGCTTTCTTT. Translated: CASSSSGDILEAFF.

CDR3 nucleotide sequence: TGCAGTGCCCCAGGGGAGCTCACAGGCACCGGGGAGCTGTTTTTT. Translated, it gives CSAPGELTGTGELFF. The gene calls are TRBV20-1 and TRBJ2-2; the D gene is possibly TRBD1 (6 bases). V lost 6 bases and J 4 bases, leaving 18 bases between the germline ends. CDR1 and CDR2 from the germline V gene are DFQATT and SNEGSKA (reference sequence). The CDR3 runs to 15 residues.

This chain uses TRBV2 with TRBJ2-7; the match to TRBD2 covers 8 bases. Trimming cost V 8 bases and J 3 bases; bases outside gene matches: 6. This CDR3 spans 13 amino acids. Germline assignment: CDR1 SNHLY and CDR2 FYNNEI. The CDR3 loop reads CASGREANYEQYF. CDR3 DNA: TGTGCCAGCGGGCGGGAGGCCAACTACGAGCAGTACTTC.

The chain links TRBV14 to TRBJ1-2; D remains unclear. Between the trimmed V and J ends, which lost 1 base and 4 bases, there was a span of 7 bases. The CDR3 consists of 13 residues. Germline CDR1 reads SGHDN; CDR2 reads FVKESK. The CDR3 DNA reads TGTGCCAGCAGCCAAGGCCGTTTCTATGGCTACACCTTC. Translation gives CASSQGRFYGYTF.

The chain has TRBV6-1 and TRBJ2-2; 8 nucleotides line up with TRBD1. The V gene end was trimmed by 6 bases and the J gene end by 4 bases; junction bases not matched to a gene: 10. The CDR3 loop spans 16 amino acids. Germline CDR1 and CDR2: MNHNS and SASEGT. CDR3 in amino acids: CASRDPGGASTGELFF. The CDR3 nucleotides read TGTGCCAGCAGAGATCCAGGGGGCGCGAGCACCGGGGAGCTGTTTTTT.

This clonotype appeared a few times. The chain joins TRBV10-3 to TRBJ2-2; a possible D gene is TRBD1 (6 bases). V gave up 5 bases and J gave up 6 bases, with 7 bases separating them. The germline gives CDR1 ENHRY, CDR2 SYGVKD. The CDR3 is 12 amino acids. CDR3 amino acids: CAISQGPGELFF. In DNA, the CDR3 is TGTGCCATCAGTCAGGGGCCCGGGGAGCTGTTTTTT.

The CDR3 DNA follows: TGTGCCAGCAGCTCGGGGGAGGGGGGTAGGGCTGGAAACACCATATATTTT. It yields the protein CASSSGEGGRAGNTIYF. The chain combines TRBV7-2 with TRBJ1-3; D might be TRBD1 (6 bases). CDR3 length: 17 amino acids. V was clipped by 4 bases and J by 2 bases, with 18 bases between them. Germline CDR1 SGHTA, CDR2 FQGNSA.

This clonotype has only a few counts. The gene calls are TRBV11-3 and TRBJ1-1; no clear D gene. This CDR3 has 13 amino acids. Germline loops: CDR1 SGHNT, CDR2 YENEEA. V was clipped by 0 bases and J by 4 bases, with 6 bases between them. The CDR3 loop is CASSLDVVTEAFF. The DNA of the CDR3 is TGTGCCAGCAGCTTAGATGTGGTCACTGAAGCTTTCTTT.

The chain employs TRBV14 and TRBJ1-2, with D hard to call. Germline V CDR1 and CDR2: SGHDN, FVKESK. This CDR3 is 13 amino acids long. Trimming removed 4 bases at V and 4 bases at J, with 10 bases between. In DNA form, the CDR3 reads TGTGCCAGCAGCCGAGGGCAGACCTATGGCTACACCTTC. The encoded protein is CASSRGQTYGYTF.